This passage covers 6 T cell receptor beta chains from one sample sequenced in a study of shared clonotypes between healthy human individuals. TCRdb keeps only in-frame clones here, not all; method: immunoSEQ multiplex PCR. The sample records under 600,000 clones, 95% to 98% being singletons. The sample was naive CD4+ T cells sorted from blood. Stated subset: CD45RA+ positively selected. The receptors originated from a woman aged 25 to 39 in good health.

The V and J genes are TRBV2 and TRBJ2-7, with 7 bases aligning to TRBD2. Germline V CDR1 and CDR2: SNHLY, FYNNEI. The CDR3 contains 15 residues. With V trimmed by 6 bases and J by 2 bases, 10 bases remained unmatched. CDR3 region: CASSHPGLSTYEQYF. CDR3 bases: TGTGCCAGCAGCCACCCGGGACTATCAACCTACGAGCAGTACTTC.

The rearrangement uses TRBV6-6 and TRBJ1-5; 7 nucleotides match TRBD1. The germline V gene has CDR1 MNHNY and CDR2 SVGAGI (reference sequence). The J segment lost 5 bases and the V segment lost 6 bases, leaving 7 bases of the junction unmatched. The length of the CDR3 is 14 residues. The CDR3 nucleotides read TGTGCCAGCAGGCCAGGGGGGGTGGATCAGCCCCAGCATTTT. The encoded protein is CASRPGGVDQPQHF.

The chain has TRBV7-3 and TRBJ2-5; D is possibly TRBD2 (6 bases). This CDR3 is 14 amino acids long. V was shortened by 3 bases and J by 5 bases, with 13 bases between the two germline ends. Germline V gene sequence: CDR1 SGHTA, CDR2 FQGTGA. CDR3 in amino acids: CASSFGGPFETQYF. CDR3 DNA: TGTGCCAGCAGCTTCGGAGGGCCCTTCGAGACCCAGTACTTC. The complete variable domain, with remaining parts taken from reference TRBV7-3 and TRBJ2-5, reads GAGVSQTPSNKVTEKGKYVELRCDPISGHTALYWYRQSLGQGPEFLIYFQGTGAADDSGLPNDRFFAVRPEGSVSTLKIQRTERGDSAVYLCASSFGGPFETQYFGPGTRLLVL.

The rearrangement links TRBV2 to TRBJ1-2; weak D call: TRBD1 (6 bases). This CDR3 is built from 11 residues. Germline-derived CDR1 and CDR2 are SNHLY and FYNNEI. V dropped 7 bases and J dropped 10 bases, with 13 bases sitting between them. The CDR3 region is CASTKSGDYTF. DNA of the CDR3: TGTGCCAGCACCAAATCAGGGGACTACACCTTC.

This chain connects TRBV28 to TRBJ1-2; TRBD1 matches 7 bases. The V and J ends lost 6 bases and 4 bases, in that order; junction bases with no gene match: 14. The V gene's germline CDR1 is MDHEN and CDR2 SYDVKM. The CDR3 loop spans 16 amino acids. In DNA, the CDR3 is TGTGCCAGCAGAGATACCGACAGGGAGAGATCCTATGGCTACACCTTC. Protein product: CASRDTDRERSYGYTF.

The rearrangement joins TRBV7-9 to TRBJ1-5, with TRBD1 as a possible D gene (5 bases). With 2 bases removed from V and 5 bases from J, the gap between germline ends came to 13 bases. Per the germline V gene, CDR1 is SEHNR and CDR2 is FQNEAQ (reference sequence). The CDR3 is made up of 15 amino acids. DNA of the CDR3: TGTGCCAGCAGCTTAACCGGGGAGGGGTATCAGCCCCAGCATTTT. It specifies CASSLTGEGYQPQHF.